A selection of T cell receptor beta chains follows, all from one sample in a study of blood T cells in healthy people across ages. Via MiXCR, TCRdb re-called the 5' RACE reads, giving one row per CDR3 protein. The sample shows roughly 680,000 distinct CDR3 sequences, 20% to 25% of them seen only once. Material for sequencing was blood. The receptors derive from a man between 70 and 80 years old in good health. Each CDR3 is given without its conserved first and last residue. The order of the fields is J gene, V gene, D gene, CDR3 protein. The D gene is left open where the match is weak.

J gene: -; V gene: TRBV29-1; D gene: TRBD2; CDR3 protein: SVRAGGPGNEQF
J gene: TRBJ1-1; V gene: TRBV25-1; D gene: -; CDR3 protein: ASRDRKNTEAF
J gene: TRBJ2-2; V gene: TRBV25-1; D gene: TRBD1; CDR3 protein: ASSARQGRNTGELF
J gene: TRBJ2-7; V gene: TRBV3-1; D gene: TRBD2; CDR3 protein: ASNLTLLADFSYEQY
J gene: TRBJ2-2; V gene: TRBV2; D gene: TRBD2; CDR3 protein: ASSGGLITGELF
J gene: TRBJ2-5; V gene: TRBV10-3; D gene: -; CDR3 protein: AIRGPNKETQY
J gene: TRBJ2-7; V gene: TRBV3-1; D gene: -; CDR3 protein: ASSQGRAGTYEQY
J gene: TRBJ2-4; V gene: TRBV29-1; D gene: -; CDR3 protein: SVGEGAKNIQY
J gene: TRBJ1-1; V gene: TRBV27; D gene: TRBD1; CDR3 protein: ASRLADRVNTEAF
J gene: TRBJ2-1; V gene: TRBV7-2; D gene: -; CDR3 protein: ASSLDPSHNEQF
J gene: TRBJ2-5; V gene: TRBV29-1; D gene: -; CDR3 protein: SVEISGKTQY
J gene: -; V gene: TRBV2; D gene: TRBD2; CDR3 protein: ASRVLAGGSYEQY
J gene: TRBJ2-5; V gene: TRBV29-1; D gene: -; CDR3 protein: SAAYWGQETQY
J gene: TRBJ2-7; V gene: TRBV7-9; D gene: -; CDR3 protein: ASSLDRVTVSYEQY
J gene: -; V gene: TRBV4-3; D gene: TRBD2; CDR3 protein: ASSQDQGGYEQY
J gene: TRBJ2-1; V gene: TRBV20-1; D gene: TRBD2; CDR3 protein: SAFWEGLRDEQF
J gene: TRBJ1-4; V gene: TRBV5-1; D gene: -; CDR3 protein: ASSFMQSNEKLF
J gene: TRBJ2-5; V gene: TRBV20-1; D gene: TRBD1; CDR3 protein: SAQTATGGEETQY
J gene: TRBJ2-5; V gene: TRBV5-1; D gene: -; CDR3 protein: ASSFGGSNQETQY
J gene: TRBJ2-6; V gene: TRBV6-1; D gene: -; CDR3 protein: ASSTGHLSGANVLT
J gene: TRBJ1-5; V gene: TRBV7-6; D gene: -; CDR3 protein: ASSSGVEGDNQPQH
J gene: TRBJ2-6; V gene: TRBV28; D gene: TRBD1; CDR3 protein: ASSLPRQGIGSGANVLT
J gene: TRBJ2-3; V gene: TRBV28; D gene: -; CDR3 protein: ASSLTRLGTDTQY
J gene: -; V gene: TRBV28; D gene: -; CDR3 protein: ASSRPGRDYEQY
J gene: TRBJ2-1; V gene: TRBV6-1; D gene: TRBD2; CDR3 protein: ASVGIAGGHPNEQF
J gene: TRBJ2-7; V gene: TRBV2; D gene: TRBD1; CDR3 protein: ARRDRDTYEQY
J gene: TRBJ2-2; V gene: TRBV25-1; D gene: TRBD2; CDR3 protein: ASSGVSGRHGGELF
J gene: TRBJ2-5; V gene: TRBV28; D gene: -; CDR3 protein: ASGRASGWY
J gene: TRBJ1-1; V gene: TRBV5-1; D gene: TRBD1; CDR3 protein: ASSTQGGNTEAF
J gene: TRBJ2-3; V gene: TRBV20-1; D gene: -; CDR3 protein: SASHAVASTDTQY
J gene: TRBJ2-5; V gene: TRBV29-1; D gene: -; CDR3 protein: SIIPGTLYQETQY
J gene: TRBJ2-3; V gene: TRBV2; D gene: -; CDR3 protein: ASSEEFQGADTQY
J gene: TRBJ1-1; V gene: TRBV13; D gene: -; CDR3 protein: ASSLDRVLSTEAF